This T cell receptor (beta chain) was captured by sequencing in a study of T-cell reconstitution after alpha-beta-depleted transplantation in children. V shed 2 bases and J 8 bases; nucleotides not matched to a gene: 8. Germline values: CDR1 MGHDK, CDR2 SYGVNS. The CDR3 loop spans 14 amino acids. Unique molecular identifiers were built into the TCRbeta library. A single record per CDR3 protein comes from TCRdb applying MiXCR to the PCR reads. The data contain 210,000 or so distinct CDR3 sequences, about 9.5% of them singletons. This clonotype showed up just a few times. This TCR was sampled from a human donor who donated a stem cell graft to a child with acute lymphoblastic leukemia. The rearrangement uses TRBV25-1 and TRBJ1-2, with 7 bases aligning to TRBD1. The source was PBMCs from the stem cell graft donor, collected from the stem cell graft. CDR3 nucleotides: TGTGCCAGCAGTGAACCGACAGGGTTGAGAGGCTACACCTTC. It codes for CASSEPTGLRGYTF.